This entry describes one T cell receptor beta chain. In Seattle, patients joined the study during active infection and were tracked longitudinally. Measured with immunoSEQ multiplex PCR; TCRdb has only the in-frame clones, and not every one. The repertoire has roughly 570,000 clones, 70% to 90% of them found once; the top ten carry roughly 8.3%. The record originates from a study of blood T cell repertoires in COVID-19. The overall study: Samples came from the United States, Italy and Spain, spanning acute and convalescent COVID-19. Sources were T cells, B-cell-depleted T cells, or PBMCs; the material itself was cDNA or gDNA.

Germline CDR1 and CDR2: LGHNA and YNFKEQ. The length of the CDR3 is 15 residues. V lost 0 bases and J 8 bases, leaving 11 bases between the germline ends. The receptor's source is a woman in her forties or fifties with COVID-19, enrolled during active disease. Sequencing was carried out using peripheral blood. The rearrangement joins TRBV4-2 to TRBJ1-6; no clear D. CDR3 sequence (DNA): TGTGCCAGCAGCCAAGATGTGAGGGTCGATTCACCCCTCCACTTT. Amino acids: CASSQDVRVDSPLHF.